The 13 T cell receptor beta chains below were found in one sample sequenced in a study of T cell responses to AZD1222 COVID-19 vaccine. Sequencing was performed with immunoSEQ multiplex PCR; in TCRdb, only in-frame clones are kept and a portion is missing. The sample contains more than 75,000 clones, 85% to 90% of which appear only once. Here the sequenced sample was peripheral blood, taken on day 0 of AZD1222 vaccination. These receptors were taken from an adult in good health.

The chain employs TRBV29-1 and TRBJ2-3; a weak D match, TRBD1 (5 bases). CDR3 length: 13 residues. CDR1 SQVTM and CDR2 ANQGSEA come from the germline V gene. V was shortened by 4 bases and J by 4 bases, with 12 bases between the two germline ends. DNA for the CDR3: TGCAGCGTTGTAGTAGGGGCGGCAGATACGCAGTATTTT. This translates into CSVVVGAADTQYF.

V and J are TRBV6-5 and TRBJ1-5, with D uncertain. The CDR3 covers 14 residues. Germline V lookup: CDR1 MNHEY, CDR2 SVGAGI. The ends were cut back, 6 bases at V and 3 bases at J, with 12 bases in the middle. This CDR3 reads CASSSGRYNQPQHF. In nucleotides, the CDR3 is TGTGCCAGCAGCTCCGGCAGGTACAATCAGCCCCAGCATTTT.

The chain joins TRBV19 to TRBJ2-3; 11 nucleotides match TRBD2. J gave up 0 bases and V 3 bases, and 17 bases lay outside the gene matches. Per the germline V gene, CDR1 is LNHDA and CDR2 is SQIVND (reference sequence). The CDR3 spans 21 residues. CDR3: CASSIGWAGLADIRSTDTQYF. The CDR3 nucleotides are TGTGCCAGTAGTATCGGCTGGGCGGGACTAGCGGATATACGAAGCACAGATACGCAGTATTTT.

The rearrangement links TRBV5-1 to TRBJ1-1, with D possibly TRBD1 on 5 matching bases. The CDR3 is 13 amino acids. CDR1 is SGHRS and CDR2 is YFSETQ in the germline V gene. V was shortened by 4 bases and J by 5 bases, with 12 bases between the two germline ends. CDR3 in amino acids: CASSGNGGTEAFF. For the CDR3, the DNA is TGCGCCAGCAGCGGTAACGGGGGGACTGAAGCTTTCTTT.

The chain employs TRBV28 and TRBJ2-5; 10 bases align to TRBD2. The CDR3 runs 14 residues. Germline loops: CDR1 MDHEN, CDR2 SYDVKM. J was trimmed by 6 bases and V by 5 bases; bases with no gene match: 6. CDR3 coding DNA: TGTGCCAGCAGTCCCGGGACTAGCGACAAGACCCAGTACTTC. It yields the protein CASSPGTSDKTQYF. The full variable domain, in which reference TRBV28 and TRBJ2-5 provide the parts outside the CDR3, is DVKVTQSSRYLVKRTGEKVFLECVQDMDHENMFWYRQDPGLGLRLIYFSYDVKMKEKGDIPEGYSVSREKKERFSLILESASTNQTSMYLCASSPGTSDKTQYFGPGTRLLVL.

The chain uses TRBV30 and TRBJ2-7; TRBD1 aligns across 7 bases. This CDR3 comprises 15 residues. Germline trimming cut 0 bases from V and 1 base from J; bases unmatched to any gene: 6. Germline-derived CDR1 and CDR2 are GTSNPN and SVGIG (reference sequence). This CDR3 reads CAWSVRDRGSYEQYF. The CDR3 region has the DNA TGTGCCTGGAGTGTCCGGGACAGAGGGTCCTACGAGCAGTACTTC.

This clone was detected only once. This CDR3 reads CASSFPPGTYEQYF. CDR3 DNA: TGTGCCAGCAGCTTTCCCCCGGGGACCTACGAGCAGTACTTC. The rearrangement uses TRBV11-2 and TRBJ2-7; D might be TRBD2 (5 bases). Germline V gene data show CDR1 as SGHAT and CDR2 as FQNNGV. The CDR3 totals 14 residues. With 3 bases removed from V and 2 bases from J, the gap between germline ends came to 11 bases.

V and J are TRBV7-3 and TRBJ2-7; TRBD1 matches 8 bases. The CDR3 runs 15 residues. Per the germline V gene, CDR1 is SGHTA and CDR2 is FQGTGA. With 5 bases clipped from V and 0 bases from J, the junction kept 6 bases outside the gene matches. The CDR3 sequence is CASSPGQGISYEQYF. CDR3 in DNA: TGTGCCAGCAGCCCAGGACAGGGTATCTCCTACGAGCAGTACTTC.

The V gene is TRBV30, the J gene TRBJ2-3; D unresolved. The germline gives CDR1 GTSNPN, CDR2 SVGIG (reference sequence). V lost 2 bases and J 1 base, leaving 10 bases between the germline ends. The CDR3 has 14 residues. This CDR3 is CAWSLSYRTDTQYF. In DNA, the CDR3 is TGTGCCTGGAGTCTCAGCTATCGCACAGATACGCAGTATTTT.

V gene TRBV9 combines with J gene TRBJ1-3; D gene ambiguous. Per the germline V gene, CDR1 is SGDLS and CDR2 is YYNGEE. V gave up 2 bases and J gave up 2 bases, with 11 bases separating them. The length of the CDR3 is 15 residues. The CDR3 nucleotides read TGTGCCAGCAGCGTTGGAACCACCACTGGAAACACCATATATTTT. This gives the protein CASSVGTTTGNTIYF.

The V gene is TRBV15, the J gene TRBJ2-7, with 10 bases fitting TRBD1. The trim removed 5 bases at V and 4 bases at J, leaving 8 bases unmatched. CDR1 and CDR2 (germline): LNHNV, YYDKDF (reference sequence). The CDR3 spans 15 residues. CDR3 nucleotide sequence: TGTGCCACCAGCGCCCGGACAGGGGGTATGTACGAGCAGTACTTC. Amino acids: CATSARTGGMYEQYF.

This rearrangement joins TRBV6-6 to TRBJ1-5, with D unresolved. The germline CDR1 and CDR2 sequences are MNHNY and SVGAGI (reference sequence). Trimming removed 7 bases at V and 5 bases at J, with 9 bases between. The CDR3 is 12 amino acids. The CDR3 nucleotides are TGTGCCAGCAACAACGGGGATCAGCCCCAGCATTTT. This codes for CASNNGDQPQHF.

The chain recombines TRBV5-6 with TRBJ2-1; tentative D call: TRBD2 (6 bases). Trimming pared 4 bases from V and 0 bases from J, leaving 11 bases between. Germline values: CDR1 SGHDT, CDR2 YYEEEE. CDR3 length equals 15 residues. Here the CDR3 reads CASSDSGRSYNEQFF. In DNA, the CDR3 is TGTGCCAGCAGCGATAGCGGACGCTCCTACAATGAGCAGTTCTTC.